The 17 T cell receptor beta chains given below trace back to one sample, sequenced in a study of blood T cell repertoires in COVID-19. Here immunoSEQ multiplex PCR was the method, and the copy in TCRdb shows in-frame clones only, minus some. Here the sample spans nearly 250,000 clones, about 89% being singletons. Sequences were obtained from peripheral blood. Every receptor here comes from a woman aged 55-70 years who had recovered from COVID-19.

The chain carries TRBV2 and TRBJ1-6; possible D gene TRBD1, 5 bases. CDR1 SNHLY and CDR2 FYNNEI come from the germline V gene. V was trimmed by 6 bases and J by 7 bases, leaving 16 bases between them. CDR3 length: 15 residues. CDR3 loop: CASRKVVQENSPLHF. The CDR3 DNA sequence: TGTGCCAGCAGGAAGGTGGTACAGGAGAATTCACCCCTCCACTTT.

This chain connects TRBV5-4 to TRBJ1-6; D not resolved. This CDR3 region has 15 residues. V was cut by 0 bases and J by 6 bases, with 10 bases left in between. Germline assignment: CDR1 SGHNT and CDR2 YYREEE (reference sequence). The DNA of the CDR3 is TGTGCCAGCAGCTTGGGTCAGGCGGGTAATTCACCCCTCCACTTT. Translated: CASSLGQAGNSPLHF.

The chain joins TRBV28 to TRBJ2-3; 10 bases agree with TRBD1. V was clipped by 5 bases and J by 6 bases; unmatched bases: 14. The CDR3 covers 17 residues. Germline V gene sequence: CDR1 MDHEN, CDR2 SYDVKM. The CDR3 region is CASSKPTGGWGWDTQYF. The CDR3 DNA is TGTGCCAGCAGTAAACCGACAGGGGGCTGGGGTTGGGATACGCAGTATTTT.

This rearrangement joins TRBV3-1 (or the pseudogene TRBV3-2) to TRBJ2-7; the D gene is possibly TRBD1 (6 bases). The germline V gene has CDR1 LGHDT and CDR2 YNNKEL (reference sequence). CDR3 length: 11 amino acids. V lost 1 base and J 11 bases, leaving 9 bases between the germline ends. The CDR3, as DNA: TGTGCCAGCAGCCAAGGGTCAGGGGAGTACTTC. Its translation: CASSQGSGEYF.

The chain's CDR3 is CASSLGGGQGAYTF. The DNA of the CDR3 is TGCGCCAGCAGCTTGGGTGGGGGACAGGGAGCCTACACCTTC. This chain uses TRBV5-1 with TRBJ1-2; 9 positions agree with TRBD1. The CDR3 extends over 14 amino acids. V lost 0 bases to trimming and J lost 10 bases; unmatched junction nucleotides: 7. CDR1 is SGHRS and CDR2 is YFSETQ in the germline V gene.

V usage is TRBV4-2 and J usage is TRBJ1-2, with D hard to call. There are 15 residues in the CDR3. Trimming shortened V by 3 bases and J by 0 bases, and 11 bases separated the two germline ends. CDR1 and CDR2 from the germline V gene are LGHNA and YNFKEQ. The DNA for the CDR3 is TGTGCCAGCAGCCACCGACCCGACACTAACTATGGCTACACCTTC. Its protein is CASSHRPDTNYGYTF.

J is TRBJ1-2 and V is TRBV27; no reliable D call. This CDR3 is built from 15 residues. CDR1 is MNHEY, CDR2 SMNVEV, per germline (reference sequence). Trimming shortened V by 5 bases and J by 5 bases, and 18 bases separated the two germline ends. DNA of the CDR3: TGTGCCAGCAGTCAACCCGGGCAACGAGGGTATGGCTACACCTTC. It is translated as CASSQPGQRGYGYTF.

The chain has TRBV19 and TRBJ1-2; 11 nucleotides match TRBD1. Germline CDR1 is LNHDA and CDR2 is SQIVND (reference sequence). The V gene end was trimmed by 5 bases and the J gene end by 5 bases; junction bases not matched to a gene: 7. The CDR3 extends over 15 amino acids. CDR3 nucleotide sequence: TGTGCCAGTAGTTATGGACAGGGGGCGCGTTATGGCTACACCTTC. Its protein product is CASSYGQGARYGYTF.

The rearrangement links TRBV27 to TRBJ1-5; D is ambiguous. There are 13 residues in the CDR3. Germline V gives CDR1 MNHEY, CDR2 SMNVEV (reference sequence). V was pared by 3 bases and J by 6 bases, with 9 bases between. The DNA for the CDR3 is TGTGCCAGCAGTTTTTATAGTGGTCAGCCCCAGCATTTT. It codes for CASSFYSGQPQHF.

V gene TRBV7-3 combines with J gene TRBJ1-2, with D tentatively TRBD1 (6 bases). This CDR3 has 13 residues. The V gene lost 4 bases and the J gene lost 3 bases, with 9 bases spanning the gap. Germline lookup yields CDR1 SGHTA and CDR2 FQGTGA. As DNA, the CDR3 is TGTGCCAGCAGCTCTTACAGGGACTATGGCTACACCTTC. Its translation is CASSSYRDYGYTF.

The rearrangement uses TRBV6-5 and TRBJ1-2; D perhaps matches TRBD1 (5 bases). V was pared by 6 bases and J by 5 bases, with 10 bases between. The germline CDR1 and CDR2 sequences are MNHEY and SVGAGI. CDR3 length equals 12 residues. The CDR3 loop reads CASRTTAYGYTF. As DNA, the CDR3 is TGTGCCAGCAGAACGACAGCTTATGGCTACACCTTC.

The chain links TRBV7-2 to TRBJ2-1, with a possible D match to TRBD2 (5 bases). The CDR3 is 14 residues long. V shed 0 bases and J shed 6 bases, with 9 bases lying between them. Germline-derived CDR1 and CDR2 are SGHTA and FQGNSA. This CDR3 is CASSLAGGFNEQFF. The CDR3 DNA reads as TGTGCCAGCAGCTTAGCAGGAGGCTTCAATGAGCAGTTCTTC.

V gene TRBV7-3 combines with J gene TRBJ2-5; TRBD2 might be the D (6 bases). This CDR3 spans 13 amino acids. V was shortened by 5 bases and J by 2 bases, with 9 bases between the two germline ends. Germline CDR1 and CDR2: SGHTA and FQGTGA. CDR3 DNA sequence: TGTGCCAGCAGCCGGGGGTTTCAAGAGACCCAGTACTTC. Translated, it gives CASSRGFQETQYF.

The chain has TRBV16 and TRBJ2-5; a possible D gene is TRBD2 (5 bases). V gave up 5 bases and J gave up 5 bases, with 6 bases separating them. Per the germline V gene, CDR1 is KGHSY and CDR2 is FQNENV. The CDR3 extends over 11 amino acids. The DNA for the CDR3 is TGTGCCAGCAGCAGAGGGGAGACCCAGTACTTC. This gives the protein CASSRGETQYF.

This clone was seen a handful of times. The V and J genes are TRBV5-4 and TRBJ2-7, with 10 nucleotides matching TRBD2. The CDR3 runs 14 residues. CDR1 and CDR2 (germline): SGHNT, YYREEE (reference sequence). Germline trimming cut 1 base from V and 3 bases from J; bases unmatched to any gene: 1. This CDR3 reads CASSLTSGDYEQYF. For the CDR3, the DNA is TGTGCCAGCAGCTTGACTAGCGGGGACTACGAGCAGTACTTC.

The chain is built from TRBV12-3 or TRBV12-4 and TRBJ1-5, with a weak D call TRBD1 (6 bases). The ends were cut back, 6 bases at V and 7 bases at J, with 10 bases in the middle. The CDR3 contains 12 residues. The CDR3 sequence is CASSSRGQPQHF. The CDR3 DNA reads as TGTGCCAGCAGCTCCAGGGGCCAGCCCCAGCATTTT.

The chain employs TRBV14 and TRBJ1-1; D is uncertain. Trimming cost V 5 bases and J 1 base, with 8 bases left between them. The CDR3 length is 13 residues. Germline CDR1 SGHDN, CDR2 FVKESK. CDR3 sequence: CASSSDKNTEAFF. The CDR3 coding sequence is TGTGCCAGCAGCTCCGACAAGAACACTGAAGCTTTCTTT.